One and the same sample provided the 22 T cell receptor beta chains below, sequenced in a study of regulatory and conventional T cells in RAG deficiency. Profiled with immunoSEQ multiplex PCR; TCRdb holds only in-frame clones, not every one. Among 34,000 or so clones listed, approximately 89% were seen once. The sample was also linked to a second study, of regulatory T cells. That source adds: The PCR used 52 TRBV and 13 TRBJ primers.

Sequenced sample: CD8+ T cells sorted from blood. The receptor set was obtained from a human donor in good health.

The chain is built from TRBV27 and TRBJ1-5; D gene ambiguous. In germline, CDR1 is MNHEY, CDR2 SMNVEV (reference sequence). The CDR3 contains 15 residues. With 2 bases removed from V and 1 base from J, the gap between germline ends came to 9 bases. CDR3 in DNA: TGTGCCAGCAGTTTAGACGGCATGAGCAATCAGCCCCAGCATTTT. It encodes CASSLDGMSNQPQHF.

V gene TRBV5-5 combines with J gene TRBJ2-7; TRBD1 agrees at 7 bases. The CDR3 runs 14 residues. The V segment lost 3 bases and the J segment 0 bases; nucleotides outside the gene matches: 3. The germline V gene encodes CDR1 SGHKS and CDR2 YYEKEE (reference sequence). The CDR3 DNA reads TGTGCCAGCAGCTCACAGGGGTTCTCCTACGAGCAGTACTTC. This translates into CASSSQGFSYEQYF.

DNA for the CDR3: TGTGCCAGCAGCCGAGCCGCAGGGGGCGTGAACACCGGGGAGCTGTTTTTT. It translates to CASSRAAGGVNTGELFF. The V call is TRBV11-1, the J call TRBJ2-2, with 8 bases that match TRBD1. This CDR3 has 17 amino acids. V lost 5 bases, J lost 1 base, and 9 bases stayed unmatched. CDR1 and CDR2 (germline): SGHAT, FQDESV (reference sequence).

CDR3 bases: TGTGCTAGTGGTTTGGCCGCTTACGAGCAGTACTTC. Its translation is CASGLAAYEQYF. The chain combines TRBV12-5 with TRBJ2-7; D is ambiguous. Trimming took off 1 base at V and 4 bases at J, with 5 bases between the two ends. The CDR3 covers 12 residues. The V gene's germline CDR1 is LGHNT and CDR2 FRNRAP.

This chain uses TRBV5-8 with TRBJ2-7, with 9 nucleotides matching TRBD1. Germline CDR1 SGHTS, CDR2 YDEGEE. CDR3 size: 15 residues. V lost 1 base, J lost 4 bases, and 6 bases stayed unmatched. The CDR3 loop is CASSLTGTGLYEQYF. DNA of the CDR3: TGTGCCAGCAGCTTGACCGGGACAGGGTTATACGAGCAGTACTTC.

The V call is TRBV1, the J call TRBJ2-7; TRBD1, the table's D call, lacks a check against the DNA. TRBV1 is a known pseudogene. The CDR3 covers 11 residues. The CDR3 loop is CTSNPQGEQYF. CDR3 coding DNA: TGCACCAGCAACCCGCAGGGCGAGCAGTACTTC.

The chain has TRBV28 and TRBJ2-7, with D unresolved. Germline CDR1 is MDHEN and CDR2 is SYDVKM. The ends were cut back, 1 base at V and 3 bases at J, with 1 base in the middle. The CDR3 runs 11 residues. The CDR3 is CASSLYYEQYF. The CDR3 DNA is TGTGCCAGCAGTTTATACTACGAGCAGTACTTC.

The chain employs TRBV27 and TRBJ2-3; the match to TRBD2 covers 10 bases. J was trimmed by 3 bases and V by 4 bases; bases with no gene match: 16. This CDR3 is built from 19 residues. Germline V lookup: CDR1 MNHEY, CDR2 SMNVEV (reference sequence). As DNA, the CDR3 is TGTGCCAGCAGTTCCATACCCTTCGGACTAGCGGATACTACAGATACGCAGTATTTT. Translation gives CASSSIPFGLADTTDTQYF.

For this clone: An end of the junction differs from the germline gene, which may be a read error. The rearrangement uses TRBV27 and TRBJ2-3; perhaps D is TRBD1 or TRBD2 (5 bases each). The CDR3 is made up of 11 amino acids. Germline V gives CDR1 MNHEY, CDR2 SMNVEV (reference sequence). CDR3 in DNA: TGTGCCAGCAGTTCCGGGTCGCTCTGGGGGTTT. As protein: CASSSGSLWGF.

The CDR3 DNA sequence: TGTGCCAGCAGTGAAGGACGGGGCTTGAACACCGGGGAGCTGTTTTTT. It encodes CASSEGRGLNTGELFF. The genes are TRBV6-1 and TRBJ2-2, with D perhaps being TRBD1 or TRBD2 (5 bases each). Trimming took 1 base from V and 1 from J, leaving 10 bases between them. The CDR3 consists of 16 residues. CDR1 MNHNS and CDR2 SASEGT come from the germline V gene.

The V call is TRBV6-4, the J call TRBJ1-5; no clear D. V was shortened by 6 bases and J by 0 bases, with 12 bases between the two germline ends. This CDR3 comprises 15 residues. Looked up from germline, CDR1 is MRHNA and CDR2 is SNTAGT. The CDR3 here is CASSPEDDSNQPQHF. CDR3 DNA sequence: TGTGCCAGCAGCCCCGAGGACGATAGCAATCAGCCCCAGCATTTT.

This clone was recorded once. CDR3 region: CASSFWSSGGPRGTGELFF. The CDR3, as DNA: TGTGCCAGCAGTTTCTGGTCCAGCGGGGGGCCCCGGGGCACCGGGGAGCTGTTTTTT. The chain carries TRBV27 and TRBJ2-2, with 9 positions matching TRBD2. Germline V gene data show CDR1 as MNHEY and CDR2 as SMNVEV (reference sequence). J gave up 4 bases and V 3 bases, and 15 bases lay outside the gene matches. The length of the CDR3 is 19 residues.

The chain is built from TRBV6-5 and TRBJ1-2; D unclear. V lost 5 bases to trimming and J lost 3 bases, with 10 bases between them. Germline loops: CDR1 MNHEY, CDR2 SVGAGI. The CDR3 is 13 residues long. CDR3 nucleotide sequence: TGTGCCAGCAGTAAGAATGACCACTATGGCTACACCTTC. Translating gives CASSKNDHYGYTF.

The rearrangement joins TRBV13 to TRBJ2-7, with D possibly being TRBD2 (5 bases). This CDR3 region has 12 residues. From germline, CDR1 is PRHDT and CDR2 FYEKMQ (reference sequence). Trimming pared 1 base from V and 6 bases from J, leaving 7 bases between. The CDR3 nucleotides read TGTGCCAGCAGCTTAGCGGGGTTCGAGCAGTACTTC. Its translation is CASSLAGFEQYF.

V usage is TRBV30 and J usage is TRBJ1-6; D remains unclear. The CDR3 totals 12 residues. Trimming cost V 3 bases and J 7 bases, with 7 bases left between them. Germline loops: CDR1 GTSNPN, CDR2 SVGIG (reference sequence). In nucleotides, the CDR3 is TGTGCCTGGAGCAGTGGGAATTCACCCCTCCACTTT. This gives the protein CAWSSGNSPLHF.

CDR3 in amino acids: CATSRLSQGRINEQFF. CDR3 coding DNA: TGTGCCACCAGCAGATTATCACAGGGAAGAATCAATGAGCAGTTCTTC. The gene calls are TRBV15 and TRBJ2-1; tentative D call: TRBD1 (6 bases). The V end was cut by 2 bases, the J end by 6 bases, with 17 bases between. The CDR3 loop spans 16 amino acids. Germline loops: CDR1 LNHNV, CDR2 YYDKDF (reference sequence).

The chain recombines TRBV6-5 with TRBJ2-7, with 11 bases aligning to TRBD1. The V and J ends lost 6 bases and 4 bases, in that order; junction bases with no gene match: 8. Germline values: CDR1 MNHEY, CDR2 SVGAGI. The CDR3 contains 15 residues. As DNA, the CDR3 is TGTGCCAGCAGGCCCGGGACAGGGGGGCGGTACGAGCAGTACTTC. It specifies CASRPGTGGRYEQYF.

The CDR3 sequence: CASSTRLAHEQFF. The CDR3 nucleotides read TGTGCCAGCAGCACCCGACTAGCCCATGAGCAGTTCTTC. J is TRBJ2-1 and V is TRBV13; TRBD2 agrees at 7 bases. Germline V gene data show CDR1 as PRHDT and CDR2 as FYEKMQ (reference sequence). This CDR3 comprises 13 residues. V shed 5 bases and J 8 bases; nucleotides not matched to a gene: 6.

The genes are TRBV28 and TRBJ1-6, with 10 positions matching TRBD1. Germline V CDR1 and CDR2: MDHEN, SYDVKM. Losses at the gene ends were 5 bases for V and 9 bases for J; bases not matched to a gene: 10. This CDR3 comprises 16 residues. The CDR3 nucleotides are TGTGCCAGCAGTCCTCCGGACAGGGGGAACTCTTCACCCCTCCACTTT. Encoded protein: CASSPPDRGNSSPLHF.

The chain uses TRBV6-5 and TRBJ2-7, with D unresolved. The germline V gene has CDR1 MNHEY and CDR2 SVGAGI. Between the trimmed V and J ends, which lost 6 bases and 0 bases, there was a span of 12 bases. The length of the CDR3 is 14 residues. In DNA, the CDR3 is TGTGCCAGCAGGCCTTCTGGGCTCTCCTACGAGCAGTACTTC. Its translation: CASRPSGLSYEQYF.

The chain links TRBV13 to TRBJ1-1; D not certain. The CDR3 spans 12 residues. CDR1 is PRHDT and CDR2 is FYEKMQ in the germline V gene (reference sequence). Deletions cut 5 bases from V and 4 bases from J, with 8 bases between. In DNA, the CDR3 is TGTGCCAGCAGCCCCGGCGGCACTGAAGCTTTCTTT. Translated: CASSPGGTEAFF.

The V call is TRBV5-6, the J call TRBJ1-1; D is unresolved. Germline V lookup: CDR1 SGHDT, CDR2 YYEEEE. CDR3 length: 13 residues. Trimming left V 5 bases short and J 7 bases short, with 15 bases between. This CDR3 is CASRSSFVLEAFF. As DNA, the CDR3 is TGTGCCAGCAGGTCGTCATTCGTCCTTGAAGCTTTCTTT.